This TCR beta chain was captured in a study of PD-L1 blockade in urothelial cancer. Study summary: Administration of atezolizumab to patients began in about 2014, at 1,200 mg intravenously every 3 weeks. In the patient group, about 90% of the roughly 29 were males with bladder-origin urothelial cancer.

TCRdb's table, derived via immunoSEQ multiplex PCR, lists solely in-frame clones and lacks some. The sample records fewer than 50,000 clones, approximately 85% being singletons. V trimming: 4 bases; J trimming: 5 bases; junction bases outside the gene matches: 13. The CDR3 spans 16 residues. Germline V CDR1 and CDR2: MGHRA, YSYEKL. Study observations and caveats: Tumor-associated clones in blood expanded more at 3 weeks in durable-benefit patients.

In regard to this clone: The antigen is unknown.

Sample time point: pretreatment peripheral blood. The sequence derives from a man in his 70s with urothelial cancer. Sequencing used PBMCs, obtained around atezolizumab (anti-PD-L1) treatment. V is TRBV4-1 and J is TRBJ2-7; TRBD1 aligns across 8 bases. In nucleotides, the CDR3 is TGCGCCAGCAGCCCCCTCCCGGGACAGGCCACTAACGAGCAGTACTTC. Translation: CASSPLPGQATNEQYF.